Listed below are T cell receptor beta chains from one sample, sequenced in a study of T cells in Graves' hyperthyroidism and ophthalmopathy. TCRdb reprocessed the multiplex PCR reads via MiXCR and lists one record per CDR3 protein. The table records about 420,000 distinct CDR3 sequences, less than 20% of them present only once. Sample: blood. The origin of the receptors is a young woman with Graves' hyperthyroidism. The CDR3 runs from the conserved cysteine through the conserved F or W. The D gene is left open where the match is weak. The size entry is marked missing in some rows and otherwise reads once, few, many or a size class.

j_gene | v_gene | abundance | d_gene | CDR3nt | CDR3aa
TRBJ2-3 | TRBV11-3 | many | TRBD2 | TGTGCCAGCAGCTCCCGGACGGGGGGGGGCTTCACAGATACGCAGTATTTT | CASSSRTGGGFTDTQYF
TRBJ1-1 | TRBV20-1 | many | TRBD1 | TGCAGTGCCCTTGACAGGGGGATCCCGTTCTTGAACACTGAAGCTTTCTTT | CSALDRGIPFLNTEAFF
TRBJ2-7 | TRBV7-9 | many | - | TGTGCCAGCAGCTTAGGCCGCGGGCAGTACTTC | CASSLGRGQYF
TRBJ1-2 | TRBV18 | - | TRBD1 | TGTGCCAGCTCGCTAACAGGGGGCGATGGCTACACCTTC | CASSLTGGDGYTF
TRBJ2-5 | TRBV27 | many | TRBD1 | TGTGCCAGCAGAGGAACAGGGGGCATGCAGACCCAGTACTTC | CASRGTGGMQTQYF
TRBJ2-7 | TRBV3-1 | many | TRBD2 | TGTGCCAGCAGCAACCGGGACTACTCCTACGAGCAGTACTTC | CASSNRDYSYEQYF
TRBJ2-7 | TRBV18 | many | TRBD2 | TGTGCCAGCTCACCGACCGATAGCGGGAGGGCCTATGAGCAGTACTTC | CASSPTDSGRAYEQYF
TRBJ2-7 | TRBV7-6 | few | - | TGTGCCAGCAGCGCCCGGGGGCAGGGGGACTTCCACGAGCAGTACTTC | CASSARGQGDFHEQYF
TRBJ1-1 | TRBV5-5 | many | - | TGTGCCAGCAGCTTGCGACAGCCGAACACTGAAGCTTTCTTT | CASSLRQPNTEAFF
TRBJ1-4 | TRBV30 | many | - | TGTGCCTGGAGCCATAATGAAAAACTGTTTTTT | CAWSHNEKLFF
TRBJ2-3 | TRBV10-3 | many | - | TGTGCCATCAAGGCGAGTAGCGGTCGCACAGATACGCAGTATTTT | CAIKASSGRTDTQYF
TRBJ2-2 | TRBV3-1 | few | TRBD2 | TGTGCCAGCAACCTAGCGGGGGGCCGCACCGGGGAGCTGTTTTTT | CASNLAGGRTGELFF
TRBJ2-5 | TRBV9 | - | TRBD2 | TGTGCCAGCAGCTCAAGTTCTCTAGCGGGAGGGCAAGAGACCCAGTACTTC | CASSSSSLAGGQETQYF
TRBJ2-4 | TRBV5-1 | few | - | TGCGCCAGCAGTTCAGGGTTCGAAAACATTCAGTACTTC | CASSSGFENIQYF
TRBJ2-7 | TRBV12-3/TRBV12-4 | few | TRBD2 | TGTGCCAGCAGTTTAGCGCCGACTAGCGCTTCCGTCGGTGAGCAGTACTTC | CASSLAPTSASVGEQYF
TRBJ2-1 | TRBV29-1 | many | - | TGCAGCGTTGAAGAAGTTTACAATGAGCAGTTCTTC | CSVEEVYNEQFF
TRBJ1-2 | TRBV9 | many | - | TGTGCCAGCAAGGGGGGGGTGGATGGCTACACCTTC | CASKGGVDGYTF
TRBJ2-7 | TRBV20-1 | many | - | TGCAGTGCTATGGGGACGGCTAACTACGAGCAGTACTTC | CSAMGTANYEQYF
TRBJ2-1 | TRBV4-1 | - | TRBD1 | TGCGCCAGCAGCCACTCGGGGACAGACAATGAGCAGTTCTTC | CASSHSGTDNEQFF
TRBJ2-1 | TRBV19 | - | - | TGTGCCAATAGCGCCGGCTCCTACAATGAGCAGTTCTTC | CANSAGSYNEQFF
TRBJ2-5 | TRBV5-1 | many | - | TGCGCCAGCAGCTCCCGAGGTCCCGGGCCGGGGGAGACCCAGTACTTC | CASSSRGPGPGETQYF
TRBJ1-2 | TRBV12-3/TRBV12-4 | many | - | TGTGCCAGCAGTTCGATAGTTGGGTATGGCTACACCTTC | CASSSIVGYGYTF
TRBJ2-1 | TRBV6-1 | few | - | TGTGCCAGCAGTACCCCGTACCATGAGCAGTTCTTC | CASSTPYHEQFF
TRBJ1-4 | TRBV27 | - | TRBD1 | TGTGCCAGCAGTCCCGGAGACAGGGCTTTGGGTGAAAAACTGTTTTTT | CASSPGDRALGEKLFF
TRBJ2-7 | TRBV7-2 | many | - | TGTGCCAGCAGCGACGATCTATACGAGCAGTACTTC | CASSDDLYEQYF